This T cell receptor beta chain was documented in a study of cytomegalovirus exposure and HLA in healthy donors. The study, taken as a whole, reports: Versus the approximately 700-donor mean, an Asian-associated ancestry cluster reportedly showed fewer N-insertions in a later analysis. The productive fraction for most TCR beta V segments was about 87% or about 30% in an earlier analysis.

On this clone: Its antigen is unknown.

Vbeta (60) and Jbeta (13) primers were used in the PCR. In the source study's methods: A later analysis counted 80 million or so unique TCR beta chains, around 10 million shared. The table came from immunoSEQ multiplex PCR; TCRdb's copy has only in-frame clones and leaves some out. V and J calls and clone size follow that table, whereas D and trimming were derived from the DNA. The sample lists 100,000 to 150,000 clones, approximately 74% seen once, with 5.5% to 8.5% in the top ten. At the time of sampling, donors were nominally healthy, though unrecorded immune exposures were likely. The germline gives CDR1 MGHRA, CDR2 YSYEKL. The CDR3 is 16 amino acids. V was clipped by 4 bases and J by 6 bases; unmatched bases: 6.

The source of this sequence is a male donor in good health and CMV-seronegative. The chain recombines TRBV4-1 with TRBJ2-1; TRBD2 aligns across 13 bases. Sequencing was done on a sample of PBMCs. In nucleotides, the CDR3 is TGCGCCAGCAGCCGATCGGGACTAGCGGGGAGCAATGAGCAGTTCTTC. Translation: CASSRSGLAGSNEQFF.